The TCR beta chain described here comes from a study of OX40 agonist ivuxolimab in advanced cancers. At the level of the study: Patients enrolled in dose escalation were diagnosed with hepatocellular carcinoma, melanoma, renal cell or head and neck cancer. Findings and limits, study-wide: Partial responders at 0.1-3.0 mg/kg showed near-lowest clonal expansion. In the 0.1 to 3.0 mg/kg range, CD4+ and CD8+ blood T cells had expanded clonally by week 6. The study found that CD8+ T cells averaged more expanded clones than CD4+.

Trimming shortened V by 2 bases and J by 0 bases, and 9 bases separated the two germline ends. This CDR3 contains 15 residues. Germline V gene sequence: CDR1 MNHEY, CDR2 SVGAGI. The method was immunoSEQ multiplex PCR; TCRdb's version includes in-frame clones alone and lacks a portion of them. Altogether under 65,000 clones are present, 85% to 90% being singletons, with the ten largest covering approximately 10%. Of note for this clone: Antigen specificity is unknown.

This sequence joins TRBV6-5 and TRBJ2-3, with D perhaps being TRBD1 or TRBD2 (5 bases each). The material sequenced was CD4+ or CD8+ T cells sorted from blood, taken in a trial of the OX40 agonist ivuxolimab. This clonotype originated in an adult with an advanced solid tumor such as melanoma, head and neck, liver or kidney cancer. CDR3 residues: CASSYRGVSTDTQYF. DNA for the CDR3: TGTGCCAGCAGTTACCGAGGGGTGAGCACAGATACGCAGTATTTT.